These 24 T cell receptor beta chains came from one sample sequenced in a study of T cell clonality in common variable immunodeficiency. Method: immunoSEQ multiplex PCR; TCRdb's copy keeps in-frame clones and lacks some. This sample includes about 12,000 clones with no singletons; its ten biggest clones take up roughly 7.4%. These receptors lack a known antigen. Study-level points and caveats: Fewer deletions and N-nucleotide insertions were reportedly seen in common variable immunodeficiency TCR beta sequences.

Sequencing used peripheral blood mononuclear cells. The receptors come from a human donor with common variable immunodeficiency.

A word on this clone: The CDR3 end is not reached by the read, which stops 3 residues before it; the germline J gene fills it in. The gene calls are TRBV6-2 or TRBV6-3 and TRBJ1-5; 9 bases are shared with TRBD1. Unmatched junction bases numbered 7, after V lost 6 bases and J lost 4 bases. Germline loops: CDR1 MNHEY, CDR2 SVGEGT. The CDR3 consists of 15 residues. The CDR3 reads CASSLSGTGNQPQHF. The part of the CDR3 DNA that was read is TGTGCCAGCAGCCTGTCCGGGACAGGGAATCAGCCC.

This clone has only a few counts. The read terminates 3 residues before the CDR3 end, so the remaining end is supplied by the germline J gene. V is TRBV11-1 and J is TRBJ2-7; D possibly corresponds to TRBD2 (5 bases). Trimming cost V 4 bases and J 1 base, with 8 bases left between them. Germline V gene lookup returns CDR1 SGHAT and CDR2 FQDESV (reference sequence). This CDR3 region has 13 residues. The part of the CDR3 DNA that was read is TGTGCCAGCAGCTCATCGGGGTCCTACGAG. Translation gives CASSSSGSYE. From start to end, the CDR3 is CASSSSGSYEQYF. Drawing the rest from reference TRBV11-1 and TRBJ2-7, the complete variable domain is EAEVAQSPRYKITEKSQAVAFWCDPISGHATLYWYRQILGQGPELLVQFQDESVVDDSQLPKDRFSAERLKGVDSTLKIQPAELGDSAMYLCASSSSGSYEQYFGPGTRLTVT.

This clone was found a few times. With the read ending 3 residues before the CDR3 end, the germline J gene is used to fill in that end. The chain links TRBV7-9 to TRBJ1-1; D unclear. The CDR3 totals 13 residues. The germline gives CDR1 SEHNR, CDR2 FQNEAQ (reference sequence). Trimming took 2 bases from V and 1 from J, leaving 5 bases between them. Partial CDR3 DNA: TGTGCCAGCAGCTTACAGGCGAACACTGAA. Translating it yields CASSLQANTE. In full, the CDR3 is CASSLQANTEAFF.

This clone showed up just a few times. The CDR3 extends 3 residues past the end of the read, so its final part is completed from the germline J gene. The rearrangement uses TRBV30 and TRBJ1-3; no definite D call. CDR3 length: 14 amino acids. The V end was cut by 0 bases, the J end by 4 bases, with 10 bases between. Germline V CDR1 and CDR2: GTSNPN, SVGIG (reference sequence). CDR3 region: CAWSVAGYGNTIYF. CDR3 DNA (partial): TGTGCCTGGAGTGTAGCCGGTTACGGAAACACC. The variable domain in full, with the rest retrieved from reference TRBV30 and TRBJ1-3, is SQTIHQWPATLVQPVGSPLSLECTVEGTSNPNLYWYRQAAGRGLQLLFYSVGIGQISSEVPQNLSASRPQDRQFILSSKKLLLSDSGFYLCAWSVAGYGNTIYFGEGSWLTVV.

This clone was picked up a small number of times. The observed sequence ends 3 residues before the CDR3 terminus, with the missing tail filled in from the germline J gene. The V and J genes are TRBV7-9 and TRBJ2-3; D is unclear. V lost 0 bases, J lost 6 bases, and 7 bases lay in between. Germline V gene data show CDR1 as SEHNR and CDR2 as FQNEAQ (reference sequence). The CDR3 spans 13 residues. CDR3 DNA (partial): TGTGCCAGCAGCTTAGCAGGGTGGGATACG. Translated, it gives CASSLAGWDT. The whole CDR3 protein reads CASSLAGWDTQYF.

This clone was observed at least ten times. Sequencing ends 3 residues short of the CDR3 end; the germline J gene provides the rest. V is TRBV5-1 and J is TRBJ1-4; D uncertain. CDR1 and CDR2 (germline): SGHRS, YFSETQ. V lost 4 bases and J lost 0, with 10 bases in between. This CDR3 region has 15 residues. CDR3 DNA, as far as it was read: TGCGCCAGCAGCCCTCAGGTTGCAACTAATGAAAAA. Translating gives CASSPQVATNEK. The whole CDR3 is CASSPQVATNEKLFF.

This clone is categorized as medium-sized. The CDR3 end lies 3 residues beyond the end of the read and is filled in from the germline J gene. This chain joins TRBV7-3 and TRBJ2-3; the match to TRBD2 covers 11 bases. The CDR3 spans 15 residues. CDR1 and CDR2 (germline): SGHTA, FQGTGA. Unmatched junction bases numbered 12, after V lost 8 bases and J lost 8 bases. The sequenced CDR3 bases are TGTGCCAGCGCCCCTAGCGGGGGGCGGGGGGGTACG. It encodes CASAPSGGRGGT. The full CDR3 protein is CASAPSGGRGGTQYF.

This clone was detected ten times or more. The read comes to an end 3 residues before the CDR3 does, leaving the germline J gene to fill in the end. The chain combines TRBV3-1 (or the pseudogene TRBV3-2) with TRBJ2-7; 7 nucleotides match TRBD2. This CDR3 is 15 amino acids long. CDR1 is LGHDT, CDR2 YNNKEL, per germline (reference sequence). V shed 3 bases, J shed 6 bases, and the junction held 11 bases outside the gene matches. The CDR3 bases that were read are TGTGCCAGCAGCCAGGGTCTGGCGGGGGTAGGCGAG. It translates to CASSQGLAGVGE. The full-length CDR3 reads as CASSQGLAGVGEQYF.

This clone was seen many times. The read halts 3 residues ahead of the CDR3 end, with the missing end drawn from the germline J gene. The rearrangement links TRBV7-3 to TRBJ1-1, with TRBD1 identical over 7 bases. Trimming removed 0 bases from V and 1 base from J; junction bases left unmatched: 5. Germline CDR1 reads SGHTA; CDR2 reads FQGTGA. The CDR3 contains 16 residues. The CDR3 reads CASSLTVRGANTEAFF. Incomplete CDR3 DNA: TGTGCCAGCAGCTTAACGGTCAGGGGGGCGAACACTGAA.

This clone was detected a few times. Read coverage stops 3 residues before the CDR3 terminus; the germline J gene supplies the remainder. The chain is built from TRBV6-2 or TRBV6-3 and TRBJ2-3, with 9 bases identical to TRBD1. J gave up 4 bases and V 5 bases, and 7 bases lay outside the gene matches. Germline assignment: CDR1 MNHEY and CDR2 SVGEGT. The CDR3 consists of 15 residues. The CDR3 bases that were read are TGTGCCAGCAGTCCGCTGACAGGGGGGTCAGATACG. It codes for CASSPLTGGSDT. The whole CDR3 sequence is CASSPLTGGSDTQYF.

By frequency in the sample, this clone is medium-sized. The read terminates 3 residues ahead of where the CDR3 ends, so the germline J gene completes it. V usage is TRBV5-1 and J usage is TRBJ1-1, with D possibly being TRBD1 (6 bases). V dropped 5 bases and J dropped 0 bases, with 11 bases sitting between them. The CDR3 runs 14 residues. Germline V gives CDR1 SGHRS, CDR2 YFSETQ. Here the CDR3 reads CASRSDRLNTEAFF. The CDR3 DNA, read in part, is TGCGCCAGCAGGTCGGACAGACTGAACACTGAA.

Here the CDR3 reads CASSIRTGQGNGYTF. CDR3 DNA, as far as it was read: TGTGCCAGTAGTATCCGGACGGGACAGGGTAATGGC. This chain connects TRBV19 to TRBJ1-2; TRBD1 aligns across 9 bases. The observed sequence ends 3 residues before the CDR3 terminus, with the missing tail filled in from the germline J gene. The CDR3 loop spans 15 amino acids. From germline, CDR1 is LNHDA and CDR2 SQIVND (reference sequence). The junction had 8 bases not matched to a gene; V was cut back by 3 bases and J by 6 bases.

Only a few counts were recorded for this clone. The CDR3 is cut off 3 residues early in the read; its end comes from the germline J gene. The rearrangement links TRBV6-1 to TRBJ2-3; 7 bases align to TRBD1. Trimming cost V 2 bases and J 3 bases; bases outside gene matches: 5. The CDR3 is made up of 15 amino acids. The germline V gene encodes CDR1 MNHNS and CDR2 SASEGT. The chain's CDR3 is CASSEWDRETDTQYF. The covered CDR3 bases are TGTGCCAGCAGTGAATGGGACAGAGAAACAGATACG.

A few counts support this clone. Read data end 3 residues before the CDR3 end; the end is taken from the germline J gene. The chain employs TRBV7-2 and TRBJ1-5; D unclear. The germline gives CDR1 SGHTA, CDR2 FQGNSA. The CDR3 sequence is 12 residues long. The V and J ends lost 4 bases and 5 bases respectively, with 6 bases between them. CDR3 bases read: TGTGCCAGCAGCTCCTTATATCAGCCC. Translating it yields CASSSLYQP. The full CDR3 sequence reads CASSSLYQPQHF.

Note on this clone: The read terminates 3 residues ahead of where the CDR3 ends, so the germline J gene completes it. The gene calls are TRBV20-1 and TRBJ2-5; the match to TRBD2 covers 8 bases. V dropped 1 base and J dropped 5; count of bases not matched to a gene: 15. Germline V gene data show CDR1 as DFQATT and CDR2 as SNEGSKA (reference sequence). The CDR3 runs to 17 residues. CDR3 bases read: TGCAGTGCTAGAGCGATGGGGAAGGCGGGGGGTTGGGAGACC. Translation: CSARAMGKAGGWET. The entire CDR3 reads CSARAMGKAGGWETQYF.

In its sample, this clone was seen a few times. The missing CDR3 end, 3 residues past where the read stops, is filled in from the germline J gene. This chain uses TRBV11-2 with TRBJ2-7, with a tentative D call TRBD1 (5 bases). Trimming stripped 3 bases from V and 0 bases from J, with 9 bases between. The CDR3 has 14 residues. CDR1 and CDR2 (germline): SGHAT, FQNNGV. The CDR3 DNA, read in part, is TGTGCCAGCAGCTTTCTCGACAGCTCCTACGAG. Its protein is CASSFLDSSYE. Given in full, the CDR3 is CASSFLDSSYEQYF.

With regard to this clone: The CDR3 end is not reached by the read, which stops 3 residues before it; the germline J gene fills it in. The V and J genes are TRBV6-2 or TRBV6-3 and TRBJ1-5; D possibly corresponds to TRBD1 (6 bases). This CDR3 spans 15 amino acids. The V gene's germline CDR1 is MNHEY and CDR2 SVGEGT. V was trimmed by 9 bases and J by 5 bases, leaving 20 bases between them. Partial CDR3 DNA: TGTGCCAGTTCCCTCCAGGGGAGTGTATATCAGCCC. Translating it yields CASSLQGSVYQP. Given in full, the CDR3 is CASSLQGSVYQPQHF.

CDR3 in amino acids: CASSISGAFGGGELFF. CDR3 DNA (partial): TGTGCCAGTAGTATTAGCGGGGCCTTCGGGGGCGGGGAG. The J gene is TRBJ2-2, the V gene TRBV19; the match to TRBD2 covers 8 bases. Sequencing ends 3 residues short of the CDR3 end; the germline J gene provides the rest. The germline V gene has CDR1 LNHDA and CDR2 SQIVND (reference sequence). The CDR3 spans 16 residues. The junction had 10 bases not matched to a gene; V was cut back by 3 bases and J by 7 bases.

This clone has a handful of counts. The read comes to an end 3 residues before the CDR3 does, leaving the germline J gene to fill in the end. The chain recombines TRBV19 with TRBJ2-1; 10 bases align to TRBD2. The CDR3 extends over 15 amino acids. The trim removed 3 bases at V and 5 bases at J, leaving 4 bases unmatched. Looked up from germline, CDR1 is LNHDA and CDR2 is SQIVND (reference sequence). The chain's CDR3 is CASSILAGAHNEQFF. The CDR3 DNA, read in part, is TGTGCCAGTAGTATTCTAGCGGGGGCCCACAATGAG.

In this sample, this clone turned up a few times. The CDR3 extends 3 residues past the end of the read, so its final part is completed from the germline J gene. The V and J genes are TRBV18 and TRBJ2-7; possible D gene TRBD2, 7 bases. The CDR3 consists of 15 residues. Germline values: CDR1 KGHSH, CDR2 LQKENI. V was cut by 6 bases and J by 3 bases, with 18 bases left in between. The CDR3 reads CASSPAPGGHYEQYF. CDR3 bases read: TGTGCCAGCTCCCCCGCCCCGGGGGGCCACTACGAG.

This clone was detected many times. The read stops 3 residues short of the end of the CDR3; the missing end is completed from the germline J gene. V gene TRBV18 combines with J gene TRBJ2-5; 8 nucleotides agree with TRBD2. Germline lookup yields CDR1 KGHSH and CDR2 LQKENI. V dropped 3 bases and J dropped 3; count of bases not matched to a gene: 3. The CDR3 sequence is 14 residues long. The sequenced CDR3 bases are TGTGCCAGCTCACCCCGGACTAGCAAAGAGACC. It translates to CASSPRTSKET. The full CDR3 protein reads CASSPRTSKETQYF.

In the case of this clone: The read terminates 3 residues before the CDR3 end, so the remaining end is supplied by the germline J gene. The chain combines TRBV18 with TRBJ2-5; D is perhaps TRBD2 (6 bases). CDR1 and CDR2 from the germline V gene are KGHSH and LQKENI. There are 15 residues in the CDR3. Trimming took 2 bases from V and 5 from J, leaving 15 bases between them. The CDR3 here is CASSPKRVVGETQYF. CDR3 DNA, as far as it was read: TGTGCCAGCTCACCAAAGCGGGTCGTCGGTGAGACC.

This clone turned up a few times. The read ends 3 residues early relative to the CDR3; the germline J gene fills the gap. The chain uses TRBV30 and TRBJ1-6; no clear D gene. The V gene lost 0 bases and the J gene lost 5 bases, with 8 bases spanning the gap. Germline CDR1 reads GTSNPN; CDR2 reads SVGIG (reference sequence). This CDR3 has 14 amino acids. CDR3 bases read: TGTGCCTGGAGTGTACTGCCCGATAATTCACCC. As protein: CAWSVLPDNSP. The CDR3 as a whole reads CAWSVLPDNSPLHF.

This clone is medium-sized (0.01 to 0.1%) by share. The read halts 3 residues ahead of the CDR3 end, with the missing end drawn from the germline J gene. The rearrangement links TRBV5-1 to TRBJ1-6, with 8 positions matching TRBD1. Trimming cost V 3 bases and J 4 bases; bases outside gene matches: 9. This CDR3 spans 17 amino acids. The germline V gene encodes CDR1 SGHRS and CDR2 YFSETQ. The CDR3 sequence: CASSSIPGTGYNSPLHF. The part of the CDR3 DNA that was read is TGCGCCAGCAGCTCCATTCCCGGGACAGGATATAATTCACCC.